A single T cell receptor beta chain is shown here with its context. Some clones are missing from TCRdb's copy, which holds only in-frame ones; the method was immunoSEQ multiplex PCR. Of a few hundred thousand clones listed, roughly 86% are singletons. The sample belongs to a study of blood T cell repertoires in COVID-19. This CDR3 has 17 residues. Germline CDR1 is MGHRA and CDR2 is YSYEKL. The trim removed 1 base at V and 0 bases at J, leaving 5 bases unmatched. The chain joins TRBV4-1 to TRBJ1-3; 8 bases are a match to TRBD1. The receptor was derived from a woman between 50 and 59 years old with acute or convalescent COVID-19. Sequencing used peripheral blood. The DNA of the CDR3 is TGCGCCAGCAGCCAAGGGACAGGGCGGGACTCTGGAAACACCATATATTTT. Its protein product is CASSQGTGRDSGNTIYF.